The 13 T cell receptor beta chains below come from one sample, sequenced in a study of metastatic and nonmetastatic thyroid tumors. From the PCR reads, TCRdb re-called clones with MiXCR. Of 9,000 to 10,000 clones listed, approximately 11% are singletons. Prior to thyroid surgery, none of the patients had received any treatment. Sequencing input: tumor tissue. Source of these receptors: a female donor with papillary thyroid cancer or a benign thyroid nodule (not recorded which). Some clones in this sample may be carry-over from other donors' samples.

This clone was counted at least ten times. Here the CDR3 DNA reads TGTGCCAGCTCACAGGACAGGGCGACGAATGAGCAGTTCTTC. This encodes CASSQDRATNEQFF. The chain is built from TRBV18 and TRBJ2-1; TRBD1 aligns across 8 bases. Germline V CDR1 and CDR2: KGHSH, LQKENI. The CDR3 contains 14 residues. J lost 7 bases, V lost 4 bases, and 6 bases had no gene match. Full variable domain (outside the CDR3, taken from reference TRBV18 and TRBJ2-1): NAGVMQNPRHLVRRRGQEARLRCSPMKGHSHVYWYRQLPEEGLKFMVYLQKENIIDESGMPKERFSAEFPKEGPSILRIQQVVRGDSAAYFCASSQDRATNEQFFGPGTRLTVL.

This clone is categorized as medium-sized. The CDR3, as DNA: TGCGCCAGCAGTGAGTCGAGACAGGGAATGAACACTGAAGCTTTCTTT. This translates into CASSESRQGMNTEAFF. The V gene is TRBV10-1, the J gene TRBJ1-1; 7 bases align to TRBD1. The CDR3 totals 16 residues. With 0 bases clipped from V and 0 bases from J, the junction kept 4 bases outside the gene matches. Germline values: CDR1 WNHNN, CDR2 SYGVQD (reference sequence).

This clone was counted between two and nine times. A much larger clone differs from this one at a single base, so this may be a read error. CDR3 sequence (DNA): TGTGCCAGCAGCTCAGAGGGTGGGTACGGGCAGTACTTC. Its protein is CASSSEGGYGQYF. The V gene is TRBV11-3, the J gene TRBJ2-7, with TRBD2 as a possible D gene (5 bases). Germline loops: CDR1 SGHNT, CDR2 YENEEA. The CDR3 totals 13 residues.

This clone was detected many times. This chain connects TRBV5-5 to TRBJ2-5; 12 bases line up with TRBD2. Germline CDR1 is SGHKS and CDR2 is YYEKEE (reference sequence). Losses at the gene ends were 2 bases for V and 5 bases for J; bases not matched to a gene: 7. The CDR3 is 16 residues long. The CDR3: CASSFSSSGRGETQYF. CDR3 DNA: TGTGCCAGCAGCTTTTCGTCTAGCGGGAGGGGGGAGACCCAGTACTTC.

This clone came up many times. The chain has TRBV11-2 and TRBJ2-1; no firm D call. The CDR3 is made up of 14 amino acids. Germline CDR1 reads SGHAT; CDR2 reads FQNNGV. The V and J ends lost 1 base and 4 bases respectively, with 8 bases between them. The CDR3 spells CASSLAAGYNEQFF. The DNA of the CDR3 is TGTGCCAGCAGCTTAGCGGCAGGATACAATGAGCAGTTCTTC.

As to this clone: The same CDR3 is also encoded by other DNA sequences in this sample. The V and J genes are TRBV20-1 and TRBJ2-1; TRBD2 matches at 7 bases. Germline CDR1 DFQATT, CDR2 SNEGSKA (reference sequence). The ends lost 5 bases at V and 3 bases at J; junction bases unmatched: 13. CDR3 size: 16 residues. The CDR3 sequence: CSAHRGGGGDYNEQFF. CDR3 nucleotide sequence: TGCAGTGCTCACCGGGGCGGCGGGGGTGACTACAATGAGCAGTTCTTC.

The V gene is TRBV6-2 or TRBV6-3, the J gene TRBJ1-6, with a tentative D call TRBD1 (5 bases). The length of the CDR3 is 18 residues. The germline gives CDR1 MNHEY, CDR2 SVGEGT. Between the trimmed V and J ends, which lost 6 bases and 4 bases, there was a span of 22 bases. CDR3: CASRVGLIFGAYNSPLHF. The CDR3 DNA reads TGTGCCAGCAGAGTGGGTTTGATCTTCGGGGCGTATAATTCACCCCTCCACTTT.

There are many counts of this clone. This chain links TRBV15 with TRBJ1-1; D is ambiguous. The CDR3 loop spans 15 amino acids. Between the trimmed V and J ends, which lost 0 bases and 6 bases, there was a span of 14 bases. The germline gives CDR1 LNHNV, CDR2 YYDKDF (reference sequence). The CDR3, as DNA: TGTGCCACCAGCAGAGATCAGGTGTTTAGGGCTGAAGCTTTCTTT. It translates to CATSRDQVFRAEAFF.

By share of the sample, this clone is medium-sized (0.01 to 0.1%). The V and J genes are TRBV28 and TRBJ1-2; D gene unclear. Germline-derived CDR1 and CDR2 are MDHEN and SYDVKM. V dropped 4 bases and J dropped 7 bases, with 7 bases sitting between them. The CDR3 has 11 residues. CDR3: CASSSSGGYTF. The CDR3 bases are TGTGCCAGCAGTTCCTCGGGTGGCTACACCTTC.

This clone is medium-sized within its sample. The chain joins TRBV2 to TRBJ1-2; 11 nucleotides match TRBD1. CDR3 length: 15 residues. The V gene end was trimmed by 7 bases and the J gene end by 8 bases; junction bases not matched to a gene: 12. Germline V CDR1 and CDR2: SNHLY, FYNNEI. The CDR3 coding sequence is TGTGCCAGCACTATGAATGAAGGGACAGGGGGAGGCTACACCTTC. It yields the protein CASTMNEGTGGGYTF.

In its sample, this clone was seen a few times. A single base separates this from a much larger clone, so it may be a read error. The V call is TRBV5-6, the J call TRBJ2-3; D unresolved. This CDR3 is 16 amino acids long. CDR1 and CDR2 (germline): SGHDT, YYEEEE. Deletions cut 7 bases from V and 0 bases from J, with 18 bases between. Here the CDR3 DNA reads TGTGCCAGCCTCTCGTTAGTAGGGTGGAGCACAGATACGCAGTATTTT. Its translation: CASLSLVGWSTDTQYF.

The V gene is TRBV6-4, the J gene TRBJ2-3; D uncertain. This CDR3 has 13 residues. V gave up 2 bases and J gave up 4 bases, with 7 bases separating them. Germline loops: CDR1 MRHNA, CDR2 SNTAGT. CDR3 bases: TGTGCCAGCAGTGACAGTATAGCAGATACGCAGTATTTT. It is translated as CASSDSIADTQYF.

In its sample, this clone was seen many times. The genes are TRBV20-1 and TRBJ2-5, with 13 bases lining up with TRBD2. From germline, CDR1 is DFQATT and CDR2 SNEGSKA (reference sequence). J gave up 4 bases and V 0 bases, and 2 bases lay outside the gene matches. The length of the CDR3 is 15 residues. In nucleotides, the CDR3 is TGCAGTGCTAGAGAGGGGACTAGCGGGACAGAGACCCAGTACTTC. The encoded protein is CSAREGTSGTETQYF.